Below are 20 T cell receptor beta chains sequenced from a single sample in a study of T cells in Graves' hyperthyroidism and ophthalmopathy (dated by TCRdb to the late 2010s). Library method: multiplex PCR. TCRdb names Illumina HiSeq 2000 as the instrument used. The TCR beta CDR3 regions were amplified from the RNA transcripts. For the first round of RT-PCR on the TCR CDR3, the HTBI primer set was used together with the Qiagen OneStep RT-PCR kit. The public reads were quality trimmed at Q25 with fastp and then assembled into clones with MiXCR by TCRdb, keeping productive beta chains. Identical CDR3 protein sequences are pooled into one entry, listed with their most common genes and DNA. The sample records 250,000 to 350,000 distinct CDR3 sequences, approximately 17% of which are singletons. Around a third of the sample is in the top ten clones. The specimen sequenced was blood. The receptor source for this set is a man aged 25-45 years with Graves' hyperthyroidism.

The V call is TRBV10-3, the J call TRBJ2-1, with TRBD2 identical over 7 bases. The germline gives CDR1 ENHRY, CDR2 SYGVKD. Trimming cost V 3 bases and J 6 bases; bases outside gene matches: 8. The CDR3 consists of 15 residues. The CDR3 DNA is TGTGCCATCAGTGAACGGCTAGCGGTCTCCAATGAGCAGTTCTTC. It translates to CAISERLAVSNEQFF.

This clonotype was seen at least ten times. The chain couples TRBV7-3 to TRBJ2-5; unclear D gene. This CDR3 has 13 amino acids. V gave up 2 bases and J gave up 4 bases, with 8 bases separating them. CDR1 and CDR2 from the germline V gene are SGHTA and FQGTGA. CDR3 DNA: TGTGCCAGCAGCTTAGGCATGGGAGAGACCCAGTACTTC. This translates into CASSLGMGETQYF.

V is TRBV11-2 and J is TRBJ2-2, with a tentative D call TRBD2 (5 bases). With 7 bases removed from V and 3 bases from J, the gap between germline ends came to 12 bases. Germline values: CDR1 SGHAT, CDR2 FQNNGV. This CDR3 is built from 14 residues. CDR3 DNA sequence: TGTGCCAGCAAGTCGTGGCGGGACACCGGGGAGCTGTTTTTT. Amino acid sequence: CASKSWRDTGELFF.

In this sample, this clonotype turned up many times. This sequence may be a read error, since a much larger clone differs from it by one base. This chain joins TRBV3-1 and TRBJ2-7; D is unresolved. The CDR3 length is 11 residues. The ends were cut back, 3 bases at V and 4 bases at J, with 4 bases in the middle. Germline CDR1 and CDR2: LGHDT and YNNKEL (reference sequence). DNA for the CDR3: TGTGCCAGCAGCCATGGTTACGAGCAGTACTTC. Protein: CASSHGYEQYF.

Written as DNA, the CDR3 is TGTGCCAGCAGTACAAGGTTCGGGCCCCGAGCCCTGGGGGCCAACGTCCTGACTTTC. This codes for CASSTRFGPRALGANVLTF. V gene TRBV28 combines with J gene TRBJ2-6; D unresolved. The CDR3 has 19 amino acids. Trimming took 5 bases from V and 4 from J, leaving 24 bases between them. Looked up from germline, CDR1 is MDHEN and CDR2 is SYDVKM.

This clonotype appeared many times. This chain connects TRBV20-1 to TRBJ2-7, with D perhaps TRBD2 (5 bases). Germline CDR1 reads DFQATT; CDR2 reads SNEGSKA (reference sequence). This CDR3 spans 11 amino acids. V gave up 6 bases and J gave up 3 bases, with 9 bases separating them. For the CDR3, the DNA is TGCAGTGCCTGGACTGGCTACGAGCAGTACTTC. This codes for CSAWTGYEQYF.

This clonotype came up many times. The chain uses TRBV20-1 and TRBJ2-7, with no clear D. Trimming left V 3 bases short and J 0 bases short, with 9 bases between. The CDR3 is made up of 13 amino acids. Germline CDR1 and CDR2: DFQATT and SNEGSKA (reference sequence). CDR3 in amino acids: CSASSDLSYEQYF. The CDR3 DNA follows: TGCAGTGCTAGTTCTGACCTCTCCTACGAGCAGTACTTC.

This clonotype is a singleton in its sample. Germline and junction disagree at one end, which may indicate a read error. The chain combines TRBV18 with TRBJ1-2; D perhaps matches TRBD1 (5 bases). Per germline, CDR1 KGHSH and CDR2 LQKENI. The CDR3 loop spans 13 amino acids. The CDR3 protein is CANSPSGRYGYTF. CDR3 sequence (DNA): TGTGCCAACTCACCCTCAGGGCGGTATGGCTACACCTTC.

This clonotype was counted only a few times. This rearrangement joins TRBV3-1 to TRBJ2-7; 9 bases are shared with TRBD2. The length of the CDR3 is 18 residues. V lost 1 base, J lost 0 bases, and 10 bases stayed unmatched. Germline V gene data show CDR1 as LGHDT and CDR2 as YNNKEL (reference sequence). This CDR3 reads CASSQGLAGPPPSYEQYF. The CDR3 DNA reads TGTGCCAGCAGCCAAGGTCTAGCGGGACCGCCCCCCTCCTACGAGCAGTACTTC.

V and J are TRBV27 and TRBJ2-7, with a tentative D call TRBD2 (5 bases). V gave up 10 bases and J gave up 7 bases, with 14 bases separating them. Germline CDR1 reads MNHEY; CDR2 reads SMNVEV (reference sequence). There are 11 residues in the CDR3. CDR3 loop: CATATRDEQYF. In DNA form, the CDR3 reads TGTGCCACCGCAACCCGGGATGAGCAGTACTTC.

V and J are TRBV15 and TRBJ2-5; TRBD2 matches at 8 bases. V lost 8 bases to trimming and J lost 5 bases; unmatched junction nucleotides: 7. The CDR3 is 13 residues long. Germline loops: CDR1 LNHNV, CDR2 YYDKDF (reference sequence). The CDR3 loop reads CATQRGGGETQYF. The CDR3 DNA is TGTGCCACCCAACGGGGGGGTGGTGAGACCCAGTACTTC.

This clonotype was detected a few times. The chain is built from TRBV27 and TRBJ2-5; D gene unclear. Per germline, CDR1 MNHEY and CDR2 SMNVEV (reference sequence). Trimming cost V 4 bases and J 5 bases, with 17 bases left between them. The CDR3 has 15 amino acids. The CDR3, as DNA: TGTGCCAGCAGTTCGACCGAATTGTTCGGCGAGACCCAGTACTTC. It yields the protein CASSSTELFGETQYF.

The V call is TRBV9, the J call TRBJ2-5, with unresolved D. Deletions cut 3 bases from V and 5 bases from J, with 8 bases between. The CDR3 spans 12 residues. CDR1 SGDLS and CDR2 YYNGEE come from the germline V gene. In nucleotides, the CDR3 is TGTGCCAGCAGCGGAACCGCTGAGACCCAGTACTTC. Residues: CASSGTAETQYF.

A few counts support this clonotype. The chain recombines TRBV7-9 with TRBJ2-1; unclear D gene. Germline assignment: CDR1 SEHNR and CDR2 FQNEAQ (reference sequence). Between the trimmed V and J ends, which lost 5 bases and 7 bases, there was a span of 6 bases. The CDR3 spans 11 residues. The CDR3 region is CASSRWNEQFF. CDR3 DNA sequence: TGTGCCAGCAGCCGATGGAATGAGCAGTTCTTC.

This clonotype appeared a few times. The CDR3 protein is CAWNEREINNEQFF. CDR3 bases: TGTGCCTGGAACGAGCGGGAAATTAACAATGAGCAGTTCTTC. The chain links TRBV30 to TRBJ2-1, with 7 bases lining up with TRBD2. Unmatched junction bases numbered 8, after V lost 4 bases and J lost 5 bases. From germline, CDR1 is GTSNPN and CDR2 SVGIG (reference sequence). The CDR3 is made up of 14 amino acids.

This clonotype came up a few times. CDR3 loop: CASSPRPQETQYF. The CDR3 DNA reads as TGTGCCAGCAGTCCACGACCCCAAGAGACCCAGTACTTC. The V call is TRBV27, the J call TRBJ2-5; D unresolved. With 5 bases removed from V and 1 base from J, the gap between germline ends came to 8 bases. Germline V gene lookup returns CDR1 MNHEY and CDR2 SMNVEV (reference sequence). The CDR3 has 13 residues.

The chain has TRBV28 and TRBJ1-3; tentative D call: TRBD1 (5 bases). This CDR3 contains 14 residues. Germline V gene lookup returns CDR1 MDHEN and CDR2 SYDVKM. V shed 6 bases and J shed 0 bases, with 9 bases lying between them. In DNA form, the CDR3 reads TGTGCCAGCAGCCGACAGTTCTCTGGAAACACCATATATTTT. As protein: CASSRQFSGNTIYF.

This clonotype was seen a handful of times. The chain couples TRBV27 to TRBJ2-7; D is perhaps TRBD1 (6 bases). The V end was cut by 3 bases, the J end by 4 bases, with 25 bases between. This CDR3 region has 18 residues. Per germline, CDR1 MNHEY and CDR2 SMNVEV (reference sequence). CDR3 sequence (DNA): TGTGCCAGCAGTTTCTCCCTTTCTTCCCGGGACATCATTTACGAGCAGTACTTC. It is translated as CASSFSLSSRDIIYEQYF.

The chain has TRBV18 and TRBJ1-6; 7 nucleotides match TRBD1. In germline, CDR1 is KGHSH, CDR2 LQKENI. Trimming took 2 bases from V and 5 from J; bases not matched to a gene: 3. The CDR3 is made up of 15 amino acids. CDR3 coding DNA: TGTGCCAGCTCACCAGGGCAGGGGGATAATTCACCCCTCCACTTT. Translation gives CASSPGQGDNSPLHF.

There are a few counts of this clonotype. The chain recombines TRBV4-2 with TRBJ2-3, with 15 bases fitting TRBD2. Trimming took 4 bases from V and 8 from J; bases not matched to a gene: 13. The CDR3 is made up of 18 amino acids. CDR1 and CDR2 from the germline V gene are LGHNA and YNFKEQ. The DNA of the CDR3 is TGTGCCAGCAGCCCCTTTATCGGGACTAGCGGGAGGTATGGTACGCAGTATTTT. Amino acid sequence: CASSPFIGTSGRYGTQYF.